This TCR beta chain was identified in a study of blood T cell repertoires in COVID-19. At the level of the study: Sites across the United States, Italy and Spain contributed samples from acute and convalescent COVID-19.

Trimming shortened V by 6 bases and J by 8 bases, and 16 bases separated the two germline ends. Looked up from germline, CDR1 is MNHEY and CDR2 is SMNVEV (reference sequence). The CDR3 is 13 amino acids. Original methodology: Nucleated cell counts were estimated from reference gene primer amplification. Repertoires were generated with immunoSEQ multiplex PCR, while TCRdb's copy carries only in-frame clones and drops some. V and J calls and clone size come straight from that table; D and trimming were deduced from the DNA. The sample records about 120,000 clones, about nine tenths being singletons. The clonotype was recovered from a man in his fifties or sixties with acute or convalescent COVID-19. Material: peripheral blood. V is TRBV27 and J is TRBJ1-2; perhaps TRBD1 as D (5 bases). CDR3 nucleotides: TGTGCCAGCAGAGGCAGGGCCTTCGAGGGCTACACCTTC. Protein sequence: CASRGRAFEGYTF.